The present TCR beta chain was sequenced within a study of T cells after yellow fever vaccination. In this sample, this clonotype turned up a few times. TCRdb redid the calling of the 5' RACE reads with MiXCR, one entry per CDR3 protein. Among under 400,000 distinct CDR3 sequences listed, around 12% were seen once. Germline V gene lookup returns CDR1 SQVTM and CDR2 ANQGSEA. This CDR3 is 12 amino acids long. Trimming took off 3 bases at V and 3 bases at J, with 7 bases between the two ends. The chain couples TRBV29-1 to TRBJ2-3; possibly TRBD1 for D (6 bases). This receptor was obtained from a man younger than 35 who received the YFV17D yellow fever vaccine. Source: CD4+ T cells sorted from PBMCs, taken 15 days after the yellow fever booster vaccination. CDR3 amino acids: CSVDQGTDTQYF. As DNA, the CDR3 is TGCAGCGTTGATCAGGGGACAGATACGCAGTATTTT.